This TCR beta chain was recorded in a study of T-cell memory formation after mild COVID-19. V shed 0 bases and J shed 9 bases, with 8 bases lying between them. The germline V gene has CDR1 MGHRA and CDR2 YSYEKL. The length of the CDR3 is 12 residues. This clonotype was detected a few times. Each CDR3 protein gets one entry after TCRdb re-called the 5' RACE reads with MiXCR. This sample has roughly 100,000 distinct CDR3 sequences; around 12% occur once, and the top ten carry 25% to 35%. What was sequenced was PBMCs or a T cell subset sorted from them (not recorded which). This TCR derives from an adult woman who had mild COVID-19 (a few samples of this study predate the infection). Cell type and time point are not known. The chain carries TRBV4-1 and TRBJ1-1; D is unclear. The DNA of the CDR3 is TGCGCCAGCAGCCAAGACTTTCAAAAAGCTTTCTTT. It specifies CASSQDFQKAFF.